A selection of T cell receptor beta chains follows, all from one sample in a study of blood T cells in healthy people across ages. Each CDR3 protein gets one entry after TCRdb re-called the 5' RACE reads with MiXCR. Here the sample spans about 1.5 million distinct CDR3 sequences, around 39% being singletons. The sequencing input was blood. Source of these receptors: a woman aged 18-35 years in good health. Both conserved end residues are part of each CDR3. Fields, in order: V gene, J gene, D gene, clone size, CDR3 protein, CDR3 DNA. A D gene is named only where the DNA matches it firmly. Clone size is stated in some rows and not others, as once, few, many or a class when expanded.

TRBV5-1,TRBJ1-1,-,-,CASSFIVGSLSDTEAFF,TGCGCCAGCAGCTTTATAGTAGGGTCACTTTCGGACACTGAAGCTTTCTTT
TRBV20-1,TRBJ2-5,-,-,CSAHDISGLPQETQYF,TGCAGTGCTCATGACATTTCCGGACTACCACAAGAGACCCAGTACTTC
TRBV27,TRBJ1-5,-,-,CASRTTVGGGKNQPQHF,TGTGCCAGCAGGACCACTGTCGGCGGAGGGAAAAATCAGCCCCAGCATTTT
TRBV20-1,TRBJ2-3,TRBD1,-,CSARETGGTDTQYF,TGCAGTGCTAGGGAGACAGGGGGCACAGATACGCAGTATTTT
TRBV5-1,TRBJ2-7,TRBD2,few,CASSLGLAGGLYEQYF,TGTGCCAGCAGCTTAGGGCTAGCGGGAGGACTGTACGAGCAGTACTTC
TRBV5-1,TRBJ2-7,TRBD2,-,CASSSSSPGLAGSVSYEQYF,TGCGCCAGCAGCTCCTCTTCCCCGGGACTAGCGGGTTCCGTTTCCTACGAGCAGTACTTC
TRBV12-3/TRBV12-4,TRBJ2-3,TRBD1,-,CASSFLTGVTDTQYF,TGTGCCAGCAGTTTTCTGACAGGGGTCACAGATACGCAGTATTTT
TRBV7-7,TRBJ2-7,-,few,CASSPSPSGSYEQYF,TGTGCTAGCAGCCCTTCGCCGAGTGGGTCCTACGAGCAGTACTTC
TRBV6-1,TRBJ2-1,-,-,CASSPTPRGTARGYEQFF,TGTGCCAGCAGTCCAACTCCCAGGGGAACCGCCAGGGGATACGAGCAGTTCTTC
TRBV20-1,TRBJ1-5,TRBD1,-,CSAPGQEDQPQHF,TGCAGTGCCCCGGGACAGGAAGATCAGCCCCAGCATTTT
TRBV12-3/TRBV12-4,TRBJ2-7,-,few,CASSLGGGRGEQYF,TGTGCCAGCAGTTTGGGCGGGGGCCGTGGAGAGCAGTACTTC
TRBV4-2,TRBJ2-7,-,-,CASSQDTNLAGEQYF,TGTGCCAGCAGCCAAGACACAAATTTAGCCGGCGAGCAGTACTTC
TRBV12-3/TRBV12-4,TRBJ2-7,TRBD1,-,CASSPAGQVNEQYF,TGTGCCAGCAGTCCCGCCGGACAGGTCAACGAGCAGTACTTC
TRBV7-9,TRBJ1-1,-,few,CASSQRDSLNTEAFF,TGTGCCAGCAGCCAGAGAGACAGCTTGAACACTGAAGCTTTCTTT
TRBV27,TRBJ2-1,TRBD2,few,CASRSGSGRAFDEQFF,TGTGCCAGCCGGTCTGGGAGCGGGAGGGCCTTCGATGAGCAGTTCTTC
TRBV14,TRBJ2-1,-,-,CASSPLGGDNEQFF,TGTGCCAGCAGCCCGCTGGGGGGAGACAATGAGCAGTTCTTC
TRBV20-1,TRBJ1-6,TRBD1,-,CSARDRTGPNSPLHF,TGCAGCGCTAGAGATCGGACAGGGCCTAATTCACCCCTCCACTTT
TRBV10-3,TRBJ2-7,-,-,CAISEDYVEQYF,TGTGCCATCAGTGAGGACTACGTCGAGCAGTACTTC
TRBV4-1,TRBJ2-2,-,-,CASSQDRGAGELFF,TGCGCCAGCAGCCAAGATCGAGGGGCCGGGGAGCTGTTTTTT
TRBV6-1,TRBJ2-7,-,-,CASRAFSSYEQYF,TGTGCCAGCAGAGCGTTCAGTTCCTACGAGCAGTACTTC
TRBV6-2/TRBV6-3,TRBJ2-7,-,-,CASSYAGYEQYF,TGTGCCAGCAGTTATGCCGGGTACGAGCAGTACTTC
TRBV6-1,TRBJ2-7,TRBD2,-,CASRTGTTVNEQYF,TGTGCCAGCAGAACCGGGACTACCGTCAATGAGCAGTACTTC
TRBV28,TRBJ1-2,TRBD1,-,CASSWFDRGHYGYTF,TGTGCCAGCAGTTGGTTCGACAGGGGTCACTATGGCTACACCTTC
TRBV2,TRBJ1-1,-,-,CASGTQGNTEAFF,TGTGCCAGCGGGACACAGGGGAACACTGAAGCTTTCTTT
TRBV29-1,TRBJ2-7,-,few,CSVYSTGYEQYF,TGCAGCGTCTACAGTACGGGGTACGAGCAGTACTTC
TRBV20-1,TRBJ1-2,-,-,CSARETATNYGYTF,TGCAGTGCTAGGGAGACAGCTACTAACTATGGCTACACCTTC
TRBV20-1,TRBJ2-4,-,-,CSAPDSQLAKNIQYF,TGCAGTGCCCCGGACAGCCAGTTGGCCAAAAACATTCAGTACTTC
TRBV5-1,TRBJ2-3,TRBD1,few,CASMGTAFTDTQYF,TGCGCCAGCATGGGGACAGCGTTCACAGATACGCAGTATTTT
TRBV5-1,TRBJ2-2,TRBD1,-,CASSPRQGGGTGELFF,TGCGCCAGCAGCCCACGACAGGGTGGCGGGACCGGGGAGCTGTTTTTT
TRBV20-1,TRBJ2-3,-,-,CSGGHGTQYF,TGCAGCGGGGGTCATGGGACGCAGTATTTT
TRBV25-1,TRBJ1-2,-,-,CASSQTDSRANYGYTF,TGTGCCAGCAGTCAAACGGACAGCCGTGCTAACTATGGCTACACCTTC
TRBV3-1,TRBJ2-7,-,-,CASSQISGEPTEQYF,TGTGCCAGCAGCCAGATTAGCGGTGAACCTACGGAGCAGTACTTC
TRBV7-2,TRBJ2-7,-,-,CASSSDGGAEQYF,TGTGCCAGCAGCTCAGATGGTGGGGCCGAGCAGTACTTC
TRBV20-1,TRBJ2-1,-,-,CIARDSPATQFF,TGCATTGCTAGAGATTCGCCAGCGACGCAGTTCTTC
TRBV7-2,TRBJ2-1,-,-,CASSLEKRASYNEQFF,TGTGCCAGCAGCTTAGAGAAGCGGGCCTCCTACAATGAGCAGTTCTTC
TRBV7-2,TRBJ1-5,TRBD1,-,CASSRQGGNSNQPQHF,TGTGCCAGCAGCCGTCAGGGGGGGAATAGCAATCAGCCCCAGCATTTT
TRBV2,TRBJ1-2,TRBD1,-,CASSERGQANYGYTF,TGTGCCAGCAGTGAAAGGGGACAGGCCAACTATGGCTACACCTTC
TRBV5-1,TRBJ2-6,-,-,CASSPPIAGANVLTF,TGCGCCAGCAGCCCCCCGATAGCTGGGGCCAACGTCCTGACTTTC
TRBV2,TRBJ2-7,-,few,CASSKDMDPPRSEQYF,TGTGCCAGCAGTAAAGATATGGACCCGCCCAGGAGCGAGCAGTACTTC
TRBV5-1,TRBJ2-7,-,-,CASSFRTDGGYEQYF,TGCGCCAGCAGCTTTCGTACAGACGGAGGCTACGAGCAGTACTTC
TRBV3-1,TRBJ2-5,-,few,CASSQRQVGETQYF,TGTGCCAGCAGCCAACGACAGGTTGGCGAGACCCAGTACTTC
TRBV20-1,TRBJ2-3,TRBD2,once,CSASSTTSGTLDTQYF,TGCAGTGCTAGCTCTACGACTAGCGGGACCCTAGATACGCAGTATTTT
TRBV25-1,TRBJ2-1,-,-,CASTQRANNEQFF,TGTGCCAGCACCCAGAGGGCGAACAATGAGCAGTTCTTC
TRBV10-3,TRBJ2-3,TRBD2,-,CAISEPWRQGGDTQYF,TGTGCCATCAGTGAGCCGTGGCGGCAGGGAGGGGATACGCAGTATTTT
TRBV2,TRBJ2-5,TRBD2,-,CASSLGTSGLKETQYF,TGTGCCAGCAGCTTGGGGACTAGCGGGCTTAAAGAGACCCAGTACTTC
TRBV18,TRBJ2-5,-,-,CASSPVQGFGETQYF,TGTGCCAGCTCACCAGTCCAGGGCTTCGGGGAGACCCAGTACTTC